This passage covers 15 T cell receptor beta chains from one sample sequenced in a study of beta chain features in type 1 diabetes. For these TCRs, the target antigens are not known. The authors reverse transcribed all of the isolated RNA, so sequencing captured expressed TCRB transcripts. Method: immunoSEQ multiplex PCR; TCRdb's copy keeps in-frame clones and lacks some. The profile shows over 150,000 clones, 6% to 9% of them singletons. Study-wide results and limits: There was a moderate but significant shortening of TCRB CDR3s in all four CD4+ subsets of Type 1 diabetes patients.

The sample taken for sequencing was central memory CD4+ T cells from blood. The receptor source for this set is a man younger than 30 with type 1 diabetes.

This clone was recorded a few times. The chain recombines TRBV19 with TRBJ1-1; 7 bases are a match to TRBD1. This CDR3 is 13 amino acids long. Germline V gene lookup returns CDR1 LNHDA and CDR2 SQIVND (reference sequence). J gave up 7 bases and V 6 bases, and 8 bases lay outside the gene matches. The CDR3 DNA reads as TGTGCCAGTAGCGGTCAGGGGGTTGGTGAAGCTTTCTTT. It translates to CASSGQGVGEAFF.

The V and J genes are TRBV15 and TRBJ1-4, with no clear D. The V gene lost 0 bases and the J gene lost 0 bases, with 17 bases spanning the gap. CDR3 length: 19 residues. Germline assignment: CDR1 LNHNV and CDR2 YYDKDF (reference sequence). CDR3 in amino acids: CATSRDAGWLDATNEKLFF. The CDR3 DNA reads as TGTGCCACCAGCAGAGATGCGGGTTGGTTAGATGCAACTAATGAAAAACTGTTTTTT.

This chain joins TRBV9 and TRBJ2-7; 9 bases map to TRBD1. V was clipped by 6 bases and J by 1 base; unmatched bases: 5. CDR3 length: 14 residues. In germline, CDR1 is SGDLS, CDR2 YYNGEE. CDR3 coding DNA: TGTGCCAGCACTCCTGGGACAGGGTCCTACGAGCAGTACTTC. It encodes CASTPGTGSYEQYF. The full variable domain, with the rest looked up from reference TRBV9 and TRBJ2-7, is DSGVTQTPKHLITATGQRVTLRCSPRSGDLSVYWYQQSLDQGLQFLIQYYNGEERAKGNILERFSAQQFPDLHSELNLSSLELGDSALYFCASTPGTGSYEQYFGPGTRLTVT.

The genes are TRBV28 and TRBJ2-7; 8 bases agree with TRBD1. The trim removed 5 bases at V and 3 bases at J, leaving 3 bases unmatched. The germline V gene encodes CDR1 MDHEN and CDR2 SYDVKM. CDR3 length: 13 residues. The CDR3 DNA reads TGTGCCAGCAGTAGGACAGGGAACTACGAGCAGTACTTC. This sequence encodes CASSRTGNYEQYF.

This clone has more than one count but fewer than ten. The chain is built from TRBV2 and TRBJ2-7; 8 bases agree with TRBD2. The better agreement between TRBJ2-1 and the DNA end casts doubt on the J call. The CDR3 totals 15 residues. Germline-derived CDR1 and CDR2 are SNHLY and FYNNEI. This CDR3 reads CASSENDGGANEQFF. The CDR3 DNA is TGTGCCAGCAGTGAGAACGACGGGGGGGCCAATGAGCAGTTCTTC.

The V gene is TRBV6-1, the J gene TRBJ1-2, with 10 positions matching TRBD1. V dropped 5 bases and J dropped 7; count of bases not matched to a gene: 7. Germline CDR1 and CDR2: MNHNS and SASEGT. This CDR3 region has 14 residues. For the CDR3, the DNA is TGTGCCAGCAGTTCTCCGGGACAGGGGTTTGGCTACACCTTC. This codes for CASSSPGQGFGYTF.

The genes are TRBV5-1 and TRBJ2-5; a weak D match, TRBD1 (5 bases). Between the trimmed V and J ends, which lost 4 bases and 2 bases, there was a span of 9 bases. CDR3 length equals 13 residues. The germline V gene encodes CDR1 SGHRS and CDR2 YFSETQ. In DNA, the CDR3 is TGCGCCAGCAGCGCAGGGTTTCAAGAGACCCAGTACTTC. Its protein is CASSAGFQETQYF.

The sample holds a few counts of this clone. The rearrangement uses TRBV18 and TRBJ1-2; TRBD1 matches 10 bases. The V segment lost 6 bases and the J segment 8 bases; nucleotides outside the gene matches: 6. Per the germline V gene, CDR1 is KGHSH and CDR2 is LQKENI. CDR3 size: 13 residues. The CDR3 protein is CASSPDRGQGYTF. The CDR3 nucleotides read TGTGCCAGCTCCCCCGACAGGGGGCAAGGCTACACCTTC.

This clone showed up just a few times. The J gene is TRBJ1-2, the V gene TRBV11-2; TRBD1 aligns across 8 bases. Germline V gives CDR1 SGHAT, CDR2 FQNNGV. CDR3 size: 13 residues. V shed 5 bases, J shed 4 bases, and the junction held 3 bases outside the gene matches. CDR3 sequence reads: CASSVQGAYGYTF. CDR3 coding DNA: TGTGCCAGCAGCGTTCAGGGGGCCTATGGCTACACCTTC.

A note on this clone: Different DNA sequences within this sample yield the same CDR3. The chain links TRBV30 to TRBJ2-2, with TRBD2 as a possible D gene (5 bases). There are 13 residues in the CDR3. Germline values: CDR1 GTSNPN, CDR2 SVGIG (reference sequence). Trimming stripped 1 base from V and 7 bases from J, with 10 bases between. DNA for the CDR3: TGTGCCTGGAGTGCAACAAGCGGCGGGGAGCTGTTTTTT. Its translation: CAWSATSGGELFF.

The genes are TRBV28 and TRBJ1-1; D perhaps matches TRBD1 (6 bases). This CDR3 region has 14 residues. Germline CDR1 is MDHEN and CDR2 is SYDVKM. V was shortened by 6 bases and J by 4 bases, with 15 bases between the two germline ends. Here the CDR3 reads CASRLGHGSTEAFF. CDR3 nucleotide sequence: TGTGCCAGCAGGTTGGGACACGGCAGCACTGAAGCTTTCTTT. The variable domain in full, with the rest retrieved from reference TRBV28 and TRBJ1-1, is DVKVTQSSRYLVKRTGEKVFLECVQDMDHENMFWYRQDPGLGLRLIYFSYDVKMKEKGDIPEGYSVSREKKERFSLILESASTNQTSMYLCASRLGHGSTEAFFGQGTRLTVV.

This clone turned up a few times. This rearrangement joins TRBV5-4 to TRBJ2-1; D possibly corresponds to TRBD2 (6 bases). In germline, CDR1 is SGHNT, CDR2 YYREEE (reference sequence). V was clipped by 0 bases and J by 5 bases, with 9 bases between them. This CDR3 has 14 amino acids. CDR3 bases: TGTGCCAGCAGCTTGGAACTAGCCAACAATGAGCAGTTCTTC. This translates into CASSLELANNEQFF. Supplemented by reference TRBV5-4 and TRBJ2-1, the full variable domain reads ETGVTQSPTHLIKTRGQQVTLRCSSQSGHNTVSWYQQALGQGPQFIFQYYREEENGRGNFPPRFSGLQFPNYSSELNVNALELDDSALYLCASSLELANNEQFFGPGTRLTVL.

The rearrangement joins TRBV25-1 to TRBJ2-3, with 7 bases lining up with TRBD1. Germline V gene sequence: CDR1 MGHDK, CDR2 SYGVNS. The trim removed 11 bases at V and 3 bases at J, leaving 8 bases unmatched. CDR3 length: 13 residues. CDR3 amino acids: CASKGQNTDTQYF. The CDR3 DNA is TGTGCCTCTAAGGGACAGAATACAGATACGCAGTATTTT. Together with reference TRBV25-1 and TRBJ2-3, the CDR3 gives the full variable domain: EADIYQTPRYLVIGTGKKITLECSQTMGHDKMYWYQQDPGMELHLIHYSYGVNSTEKGDLSSESTVSRIRTEHFPLTLESARPSHTSQYLCASKGQNTDTQYFGPGTRLTVL.

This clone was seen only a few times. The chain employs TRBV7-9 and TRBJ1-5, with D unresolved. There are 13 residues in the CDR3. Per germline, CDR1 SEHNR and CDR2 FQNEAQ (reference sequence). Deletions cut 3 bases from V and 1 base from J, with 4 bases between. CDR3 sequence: CASSFQSNQPQHF. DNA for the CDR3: TGTGCCAGCAGCTTTCAAAGCAATCAGCCCCAGCATTTT.

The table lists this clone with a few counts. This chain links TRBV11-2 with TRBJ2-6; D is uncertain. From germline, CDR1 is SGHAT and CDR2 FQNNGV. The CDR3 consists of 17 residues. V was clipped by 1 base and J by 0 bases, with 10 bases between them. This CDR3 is CASSLVPSGSGANVLTF. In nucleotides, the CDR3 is TGTGCCAGCAGCTTAGTCCCATCGGGCTCTGGGGCCAACGTCCTGACTTTC.